This note documents a single T cell receptor beta chain sequence. CDR1 is SNHLY, CDR2 FYNNEI, per germline. This CDR3 contains 14 residues. V shed 6 bases, J shed 5 bases, and the junction held 8 bases outside the gene matches. This entry belongs to a study of patients and donors after allogeneic stem cell transplantation. TCRdb independently ran MiXCR on the RT-PCR reads; one entry per CDR3 protein. The table lists hundreds of thousands of distinct CDR3 sequences, 16% of them singletons. The clonotype was recovered from a human donor who was either an allogeneic HSCT recipient or a stem cell or donor lymphocyte infusion donor (not recorded which). It is not recorded whose cells these are; they may come from a transplant donor. The rearrangement joins TRBV2 to TRBJ2-7; 9 nucleotides align to TRBD2. The sample comprised blood, either unsorted or a sorted T cell fraction (not recorded which). The CDR3 DNA reads as TGTGCCAGCAGCGCAGCGGGAGGACCCGACGAGCAGTACTTC. Translation: CASSAAGGPDEQYF.